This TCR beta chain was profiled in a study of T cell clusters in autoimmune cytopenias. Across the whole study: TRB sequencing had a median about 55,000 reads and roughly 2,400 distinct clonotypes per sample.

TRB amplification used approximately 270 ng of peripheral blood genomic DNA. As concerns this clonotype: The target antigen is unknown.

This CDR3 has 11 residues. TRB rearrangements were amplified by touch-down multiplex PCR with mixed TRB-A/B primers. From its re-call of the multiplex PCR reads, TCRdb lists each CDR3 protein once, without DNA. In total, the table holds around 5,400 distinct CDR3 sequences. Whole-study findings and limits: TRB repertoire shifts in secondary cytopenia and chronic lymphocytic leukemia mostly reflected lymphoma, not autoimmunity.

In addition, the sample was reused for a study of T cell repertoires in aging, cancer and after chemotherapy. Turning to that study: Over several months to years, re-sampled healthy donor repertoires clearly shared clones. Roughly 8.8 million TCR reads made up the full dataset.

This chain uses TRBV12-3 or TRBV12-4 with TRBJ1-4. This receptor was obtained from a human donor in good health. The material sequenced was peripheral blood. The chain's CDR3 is CASSLGEKLFF.